The 29 T cell receptor beta chains presented below share a single source sample, sequenced in a study of PD-L1 blockade in urothelial cancer. Here immunoSEQ multiplex PCR was the method, and the copy in TCRdb shows in-frame clones only, minus some. The sample yields approximately 110,000 clones, around 82% seen once. This material consisted of PBMCs, taken around atezolizumab (anti-PD-L1) treatment. These receptors were obtained from a man over 45 with urothelial cancer.

This chain links TRBV28 with TRBJ2-6; D gene ambiguous. Germline CDR1 MDHEN, CDR2 SYDVKM. This CDR3 spans 14 amino acids. V lost 4 bases, J lost 0 bases, and 4 bases lay in between. This CDR3 reads CASSSYSGANVLTF. DNA for the CDR3: TGTGCCAGCAGTTCCTACTCTGGGGCCAACGTCCTGACTTTC.

The rearrangement joins TRBV5-1 to TRBJ1-3, with a weak D call TRBD1 (5 bases). The germline V gene encodes CDR1 SGHRS and CDR2 YFSETQ. This CDR3 spans 17 amino acids. The germline V and J ends were trimmed by 2 bases and 0 bases, with 15 bases remaining between them. CDR3 DNA sequence: TGCGCCAGCAGCTTCAGGGTCTTGGACCCCTCTGGAAACACCATATATTTT. Its protein product is CASSFRVLDPSGNTIYF.

The V and J genes are TRBV5-1 and TRBJ1-2; 8 bases fit TRBD1. V lost 0 bases to trimming and J lost 7 bases; unmatched junction nucleotides: 5. The CDR3 has 14 residues. Germline V gives CDR1 SGHRS, CDR2 YFSETQ. CDR3 sequence reads: CASSLGQGAGGYTF. The CDR3 DNA follows: TGCGCCAGCAGCTTGGGGCAGGGGGCCGGTGGCTACACCTTC.

The CDR3 DNA reads TGTGCCAGCAGTTTAGATAGCGGACCCTACGAGCAGTACTTC. Translated: CASSLDSGPYEQYF. V and J are TRBV27 and TRBJ2-7, with D possibly TRBD2 on 6 matching bases. Between the trimmed V and J ends, which lost 2 bases and 2 bases, there was a span of 10 bases. Germline CDR1 is MNHEY and CDR2 is SMNVEV (reference sequence). The CDR3 sequence is 14 residues long.

The V gene is TRBV5-1, the J gene TRBJ1-1, with D uncertain. This CDR3 is built from 12 residues. The germline CDR1 and CDR2 sequences are SGHRS and YFSETQ. Deletions cut 4 bases from V and 8 bases from J, with 12 bases between. The CDR3 loop is CASSRDAGEAFF. CDR3 nucleotides: TGCGCCAGCAGCCGGGATGCGGGGGAAGCTTTCTTT.

The rearrangement links TRBV11-3 to TRBJ1-1, with 8 bases that match TRBD1. CDR1 and CDR2 from the germline V gene are SGHNT and YENEEA. The CDR3 length is 13 residues. V gave up 5 bases and J gave up 8 bases; unmatched junction bases: 7. This chain's CDR3 is CASSRDRGKEAFF. CDR3 bases: TGTGCCAGCAGCCGAGACAGGGGAAAAGAAGCTTTCTTT.

The J gene is TRBJ1-6, the V gene TRBV9; D unresolved. The ends were cut back, 4 bases at V and 9 bases at J, with 17 bases in the middle. Germline V CDR1 and CDR2: SGDLS, YYNGEE. The CDR3 is 15 amino acids. CDR3 coding DNA: TGTGCCAGCAGCTCCTCGCAGGCGACCCCTTCACCCCTCCACTTT. Translation: CASSSSQATPSPLHF. The whole variable domain, filled in from reference TRBV9 and TRBJ1-6, reads DSGVTQTPKHLITATGQRVTLRCSPRSGDLSVYWYQQSLDQGLQFLIQYYNGEERAKGNILERFSAQQFPDLHSELNLSSLELGDSALYFCASSSSQATPSPLHFGNGTRLTVT.

The rearrangement links TRBV4-1 to TRBJ2-7; D possibly corresponds to TRBD1 (5 bases). The CDR3 runs 15 residues. The ends were cut back, 7 bases at V and 4 bases at J, with 20 bases in the middle. Germline values: CDR1 MGHRA, CDR2 YSYEKL. DNA of the CDR3: TGCGCCAGCAACCCGGGTGGGGCCACCTCTTACGAGCAGTACTTC. This encodes CASNPGGATSYEQYF.

V usage is TRBV11-3 and J usage is TRBJ2-1; 10 bases match TRBD2. CDR3 length: 15 residues. The germline V gene has CDR1 SGHNT and CDR2 YENEEA. V lost 3 bases to trimming and J lost 7 bases; unmatched junction nucleotides: 6. CDR3: CASSLLAGAQNEQFF. As DNA, the CDR3 is TGTGCCAGCAGCTTGCTAGCGGGAGCTCAGAATGAGCAGTTCTTC.

The chain has TRBV6-5 and TRBJ2-5; D ambiguous. CDR1 is MNHEY and CDR2 is SVGAGI in the germline V gene. V lost 2 bases, J lost 4 bases, and 11 bases lay in between. The CDR3 runs 14 residues. CDR3 amino acids: CASSYNTVLETQYF. The CDR3 DNA reads TGTGCCAGCAGTTACAACACCGTCCTAGAGACCCAGTACTTC.

This clone appeared a single time. The chain couples TRBV2 to TRBJ1-4, with a possible D match to TRBD1 (5 bases). The CDR3 length is 14 residues. Deletions cut 7 bases from V and 0 bases from J, with 9 bases between. The germline V gene has CDR1 SNHLY and CDR2 FYNNEI. CDR3: CASMGGTTNEKLFF. The CDR3 DNA reads TGTGCCAGCATGGGGGGGACAACTAATGAAAAACTGTTTTTT.

The chain recombines TRBV19 with TRBJ2-7; D is possibly TRBD2 (6 bases). CDR3 size: 14 residues. V was pared by 4 bases and J by 5 bases, with 15 bases between. Per germline, CDR1 LNHDA and CDR2 SQIVND (reference sequence). CDR3 sequence: CASSRGLYADEQYF. The CDR3 DNA follows: TGTGCCAGTAGTAGGGGACTGTATGCGGACGAGCAGTACTTC.

This clone occurred a few times. The chain uses TRBV6-6 and TRBJ2-2, with D possibly matching TRBD2 (7 bases). The CDR3 has 14 amino acids. CDR1 and CDR2 from the germline V gene are MNHNY and SVGAGI (reference sequence). Trimming took off 8 bases at V and 5 bases at J, with 15 bases between the two ends. The CDR3 here is CASRRGARTGELFF. The CDR3 DNA reads as TGTGCCAGCCGACGGGGGGCGCGAACCGGGGAGCTGTTTTTT.

The gene calls are TRBV5-5 and TRBJ1-2; 7 nucleotides match TRBD1. CDR3 size: 17 residues. CDR1 is SGHKS, CDR2 YYEKEE, per germline (reference sequence). The trim removed 4 bases at V and 4 bases at J, leaving 16 bases unmatched. The CDR3 DNA follows: TGTGCCAGCAGCAGCTTGCGGCCCAGACAGGGTGGCTATGGCTACACCTTC. Encoded protein: CASSSLRPRQGGYGYTF.

This clone was observed at least ten times. This chain uses TRBV18 with TRBJ1-4; 7 nucleotides line up with TRBD1. Losses at the gene ends were 5 bases for V and 4 bases for J; bases not matched to a gene: 1. This CDR3 is 13 amino acids long. Germline V lookup: CDR1 KGHSH, CDR2 LQKENI. The CDR3: CASSRDSNEKLFF. The CDR3 DNA follows: TGTGCCAGCTCAAGGGACAGTAATGAAAAACTGTTTTTT.

The V gene is TRBV30, the J gene TRBJ1-5, with 7 bases fitting TRBD1. The CDR3 runs to 14 residues. In germline, CDR1 is GTSNPN, CDR2 SVGIG (reference sequence). The V segment lost 3 bases and the J segment 0 bases; nucleotides outside the gene matches: 2. The CDR3 DNA reads as TGTGCCTGGAGGGGACAGCATAGCAATCAGCCCCAGCATTTT. It encodes CAWRGQHSNQPQHF.

This chain connects TRBV6-4 to TRBJ2-1; 13 bases map to TRBD2. CDR3 length: 15 residues. The V gene's germline CDR1 is MRHNA and CDR2 SNTAGT. After removal of 3 bases from V and 7 bases from J, the junction contained 3 bases not matched to a gene. For the CDR3, the DNA is TGTGCCAGCAGTGAAGGACTAGCGGGAGTAAATGAGCAGTTCTTC. This encodes CASSEGLAGVNEQFF.

J is TRBJ2-3 and V is TRBV7-9; 8 bases are shared with TRBD2. CDR1 SEHNR and CDR2 FQNEAQ come from the germline V gene (reference sequence). V shed 5 bases and J 2 bases; nucleotides not matched to a gene: 6. The CDR3 is made up of 15 amino acids. The CDR3 protein is CASSPGTRLTDTQYF. The DNA for the CDR3 is TGTGCCAGCAGCCCAGGGACTAGACTCACAGATACGCAGTATTTT.

The rearrangement links TRBV11-3 to TRBJ2-7; D uncertain. The CDR3 has 12 residues. Trimming left V 3 bases short and J 4 bases short, with 7 bases between. Germline loops: CDR1 SGHNT, CDR2 YENEEA. CDR3 protein: CASSLNGYEQYF. In DNA, the CDR3 is TGTGCCAGCAGCTTGAACGGGTACGAGCAGTACTTC.

This chain uses TRBV5-1 with TRBJ2-2, with D possibly matching TRBD2 (5 bases). The V gene's germline CDR1 is SGHRS and CDR2 YFSETQ. The CDR3 covers 15 residues. Trimming cost V 1 base and J 4 bases, with 11 bases left between them. The CDR3 DNA follows: TGCGCCAGCAGCTTGAGCCCGGGATCCACCGGGGAGCTGTTTTTT. Protein product: CASSLSPGSTGELFF.

The V gene is TRBV5-1, the J gene TRBJ2-7; 12 nucleotides agree with TRBD2. Trimming cost V 3 bases and J 5 bases; bases outside gene matches: 6. Germline V CDR1 and CDR2: SGHRS, YFSETQ. The CDR3 spans 15 residues. CDR3 DNA sequence: TGCGCCAGCAGCTCGCGGACTAGCGGGACCCACGAGCAGTACTTC. This translates into CASSSRTSGTHEQYF.

The rearrangement joins TRBV6-1 to TRBJ2-7, with D unclear. V lost 7 bases to trimming and J lost 6 bases, with 10 bases between them. This CDR3 contains 11 residues. Germline V lookup: CDR1 MNHNS, CDR2 SASEGT. In nucleotides, the CDR3 is TGTGCCAGCATGTGGGCAGCCGAGCAGTACTTC. Protein: CASMWAAEQYF.

The gene calls are TRBV20-1 and TRBJ2-6; no firm D call. The length of the CDR3 is 10 residues. CDR1 DFQATT and CDR2 SNEGSKA come from the germline V gene (reference sequence). V lost 6 bases to trimming and J lost 13 bases, with 10 bases between them. The CDR3 spells CSAHSDVLTF. DNA for the CDR3: TGCAGTGCCCATTCAGATGTCCTGACTTTC.

The chain has TRBV25-1 and TRBJ1-2, with TRBD1 as a possible D gene (6 bases). The CDR3 covers 14 residues. V gave up 2 bases and J gave up 1 base, with 8 bases separating them. CDR1 and CDR2 from the germline V gene are MGHDK and SYGVNS. CDR3 residues: CASSEGGHNYGYTF. For the CDR3, the DNA is TGTGCCAGCAGTGAAGGGGGCCATAACTATGGCTACACCTTC.

The chain has TRBV7-6 and TRBJ2-3; 9 nucleotides align to TRBD2. This CDR3 is 16 amino acids long. Germline V gives CDR1 SGHVS, CDR2 FNYEAQ. The trim removed 0 bases at V and 4 bases at J, leaving 5 bases unmatched. DNA for the CDR3: TGTGCCAGCAGCTTAGCGGCGGGAGGGGGATCAGATACGCAGTATTTT. Translated: CASSLAAGGGSDTQYF.

The CDR3 spells CASSEHRGIYGYTF. As DNA, the CDR3 is TGTGCCAGCAGCGAACACAGGGGGATATATGGCTACACCTTC. This sequence joins TRBV14 and TRBJ1-2; 8 bases align to TRBD1. This CDR3 spans 14 amino acids. Germline values: CDR1 SGHDN, CDR2 FVKESK. V lost 5 bases, J lost 5 bases, and 7 bases stayed unmatched.

This clone was seen only a few times. J is TRBJ2-1 and V is TRBV6-5, with 12 bases matching TRBD2. Germline CDR1 MNHEY, CDR2 SVGAGI. V lost 5 bases to trimming and J lost 11 bases; unmatched junction nucleotides: 7. The CDR3 consists of 14 residues. Written as DNA, the CDR3 is TGTGCCAGCAGTCAAGGACTAGCGGGACTTCAGCAGTTCTTC. It specifies CASSQGLAGLQQFF.

The gene calls are TRBV9 and TRBJ1-2, with TRBD1 identical over 7 bases. Germline CDR1 is SGDLS and CDR2 is YYNGEE. With 3 bases clipped from V and 7 bases from J, the junction kept 12 bases outside the gene matches. The length of the CDR3 is 15 residues. CDR3 in amino acids: CASSAGDRVPRGYTF. CDR3 nucleotide sequence: TGTGCCAGCAGCGCGGGCGACAGGGTTCCCCGTGGCTACACCTTC.

The CDR3 protein is CASSIGVMGLAGEDYNEQFF. The CDR3 DNA sequence: TGTGCCAGCAGTATAGGGGTCATGGGACTAGCGGGAGAAGACTACAATGAGCAGTTCTTC. This chain connects TRBV11-3 to TRBJ2-1; 14 bases align to TRBD2. This CDR3 has 20 amino acids. After removal of 6 bases from V and 3 bases from J, the junction contained 16 bases not matched to a gene. CDR1 SGHNT and CDR2 YENEEA come from the germline V gene.